A selection of T cell receptor beta chains follows, all from one sample in a study of cytomegalovirus exposure and HLA in healthy donors. TCRdb keeps only in-frame clones here, not all; method: immunoSEQ multiplex PCR. This table holds 98,000 or so clones, approximately 78% found once. Specimen: PBMCs. The receptors shown here come from a woman aged 40 to 50 in good health and CMV-seronegative. CDR3s include the opening cysteine and the closing phenylalanine or tryptophan. Each record gives: D gene, V gene, clone size, J gene, CDR3 DNA, CDR3 protein. The D gene is left open where the match is weak. Part of the rows lack a size; the others show once, few, many or a class for expanded clones.

D gene: NA
V gene: TRBV9
clone size: few
J gene: TRBJ2-3
CDR3 DNA: TGTGCCAGCAGCCCAAGCGGAAGCACAGATACGCAGTATTTT
CDR3 protein: CASSPSGSTDTQYF

D gene: NA
V gene: TRBV30
clone size: NA
J gene: TRBJ1-1
CDR3 DNA: TGTGCCTGGGACAATCTATGGAACACTGAAGCTTTCTTT
CDR3 protein: CAWDNLWNTEAFF

D gene: TRBD2
V gene: TRBV5-1
clone size: NA
J gene: TRBJ2-3
CDR3 DNA: TGCGCCAGCAGCGTTAGCGGGGCAGGGACAGATACGCAGTATTTT
CDR3 protein: CASSVSGAGTDTQYF

D gene: NA
V gene: TRBV6-1
clone size: NA
J gene: TRBJ1-5
CDR3 DNA: TGTGCCAGCAGTGGGGGGAGGCATCAGCCCCAGCATTTT
CDR3 protein: CASSGGRHQPQHF

D gene: NA
V gene: TRBV13
clone size: few
J gene: TRBJ2-7
CDR3 DNA: TGTGCCAGCAGCCTTAGAACGGGGAACCTTTACGAGCAGTACTTC
CDR3 protein: CASSLRTGNLYEQYF

D gene: TRBD2
V gene: TRBV5-6
clone size: NA
J gene: TRBJ2-5
CDR3 DNA: TGTGCCAGCAGCTTGTTGGGACTAGCGGGAGACGGTTCAGAGACCCAGTACTTC
CDR3 protein: CASSLLGLAGDGSETQYF

D gene: NA
V gene: TRBV7-6
clone size: NA
J gene: TRBJ2-2
CDR3 DNA: TGTGCCAGCAGCTTAAAGACAGATCTTGGGGAGCTGTTTTTT
CDR3 protein: CASSLKTDLGELFF

D gene: NA
V gene: TRBV28
clone size: NA
J gene: TRBJ1-1
CDR3 DNA: TGTGCCAGCAGTCATAACACTGAAGCTTTCTTT
CDR3 protein: CASSHNTEAFF

D gene: TRBD2
V gene: TRBV4-1
clone size: NA
J gene: TRBJ2-1
CDR3 DNA: TGCGCCAGCAGCCACCCCGACTTCGGTAGCGGGAGTAGGAATGAGCAGTTCTTC
CDR3 protein: CASSHPDFGSGSRNEQFF

D gene: TRBD1
V gene: TRBV9
clone size: NA
J gene: TRBJ1-2
CDR3 DNA: TGTGCCAGCAGCGTCGCCCGACAGGGGGGTAACTATGGCTACACCTTC
CDR3 protein: CASSVARQGGNYGYTF

D gene: NA
V gene: TRBV4-3
clone size: few
J gene: TRBJ1-2
CDR3 DNA: TGCGCCAGCAGCCAAGATCTCTTTTATGGCTACACCTTC
CDR3 protein: CASSQDLFYGYTF

D gene: TRBD2
V gene: TRBV28
clone size: NA
J gene: TRBJ2-3
CDR3 DNA: TGTGCCAGCAGTCCATGGACTAGCGGGATGGAGGCGCAGTATTTT
CDR3 protein: CASSPWTSGMEAQYF

D gene: TRBD1
V gene: TRBV4-2
clone size: NA
J gene: TRBJ2-5
CDR3 DNA: TGTGCCAGCAGCCAAGATCAGACAGGGGGTGGGACCCAGTACTTC
CDR3 protein: CASSQDQTGGGTQYF

D gene: NA
V gene: TRBV7-2
clone size: NA
J gene: TRBJ2-3
CDR3 DNA: TGTGCCAGCAGCTTAGTAGGGGCTAGCACAGATACGCAGTATTTT
CDR3 protein: CASSLVGASTDTQYF

D gene: TRBD1
V gene: TRBV5-4
clone size: NA
J gene: TRBJ1-2
CDR3 DNA: TGTGCCAGCAGCCCGGGACAGGGAAACTATGGCTACACCTTC
CDR3 protein: CASSPGQGNYGYTF

D gene: NA
V gene: TRBV5-1
clone size: once
J gene: TRBJ2-2
CDR3 DNA: TGCGCCAGCAGCTTGCCTCTTTTCGCGAACACCGGGGAGCTGTTTTTT
CDR3 protein: CASSLPLFANTGELFF

D gene: NA
V gene: TRBV9
clone size: NA
J gene: TRBJ2-7
CDR3 DNA: TGTGCCAGCAGCGCCGAACTAGTATCCTACGAGCAGTACTTC
CDR3 protein: CASSAELVSYEQYF

D gene: TRBD2
V gene: TRBV4-3
clone size: NA
J gene: TRBJ2-3
CDR3 DNA: TGCGCCAGCAGCCAAGGACTAGCGGGTAACACAGATACGCAGTATTTT
CDR3 protein: CASSQGLAGNTDTQYF

D gene: TRBD1
V gene: TRBV19
clone size: NA
J gene: TRBJ1-5
CDR3 DNA: TGTGCCAGTAGTCACCAGGGGGCGGGTCAGCCCCAGCATTTT
CDR3 protein: CASSHQGAGQPQHF

D gene: TRBD1
V gene: TRBV28
clone size: once
J gene: TRBJ1-1
CDR3 DNA: TGTGCCAGCAGTTTAATGGCAGGGGGTTTGAACACTGAAGCTTTCTTT
CDR3 protein: CASSLMAGGLNTEAFF

D gene: NA
V gene: TRBV9
clone size: NA
J gene: TRBJ2-1
CDR3 DNA: TGTGCCAGCAGCGTCCAGACAGGTACCCTGATCAATGAGCAGTTCTTC
CDR3 protein: CASSVQTGTLINEQFF

D gene: TRBD2
V gene: TRBV5-4
clone size: few
J gene: TRBJ2-7
CDR3 DNA: TGTGCCAGCAGGCGCGACGGTGGAGCGGGGTCTTACGAGCAGTACTTC
CDR3 protein: CASRRDGGAGSYEQYF

D gene: NA
V gene: TRBV5-1
clone size: few
J gene: TRBJ2-3
CDR3 DNA: TGCGCCAGCAGCTTTTCTGAGGACACAGATACGCAGTATTTT
CDR3 protein: CASSFSEDTDTQYF

D gene: NA
V gene: TRBV11-3
clone size: NA
J gene: TRBJ2-3
CDR3 DNA: TGTGCCAGCAGCCTTACAGGGAGCACAGATACGCAGTATTTT
CDR3 protein: CASSLTGSTDTQYF

D gene: TRBD2
V gene: TRBV5-1
clone size: NA
J gene: TRBJ2-1
CDR3 DNA: TGCGCCAGCAGCCCGATAGGGACTAGCGGGTACAATGAGCAGTTCTTC
CDR3 protein: CASSPIGTSGYNEQFF

D gene: TRBD2
V gene: TRBV28
clone size: NA
J gene: TRBJ2-1
CDR3 DNA: TGTGCCAGCAGGGGGCGGGAGTTATATAATGAGCAGTTCTTC
CDR3 protein: CASRGRELYNEQFF

D gene: NA
V gene: TRBV6-5
clone size: NA
J gene: TRBJ1-5
CDR3 DNA: TGTGCCAGCAGTTACCAGGGGAGTCAGCCCCAGCATTTT
CDR3 protein: CASSYQGSQPQHF

D gene: TRBD1
V gene: TRBV30
clone size: NA
J gene: TRBJ1-4
CDR3 DNA: TGTGCCTGGGCACCCAGGGGGACTAATGAAAAACTGTTTTTT
CDR3 protein: CAWAPRGTNEKLFF

D gene: TRBD2
V gene: TRBV5-1
clone size: few
J gene: TRBJ2-1
CDR3 DNA: TGCGCCAGCAGCTTGGGCGGGGGCTCCTACAATGAGCAGTTCTTC
CDR3 protein: CASSLGGGSYNEQFF

D gene: NA
V gene: TRBV6-5
clone size: NA
J gene: TRBJ1-3
CDR3 DNA: TGTGCCAGCAGTTACTCGTCCTTCTCTGGAAACACCATATATTTT
CDR3 protein: CASSYSSFSGNTIYF

D gene: NA
V gene: TRBV20-1
clone size: NA
J gene: TRBJ2-3
CDR3 DNA: TGCAGTGCTATAACTAGCTATACGCAGTATTTT
CDR3 protein: CSAITSYTQYF

D gene: NA
V gene: TRBV29-1
clone size: once
J gene: TRBJ2-2
CDR3 DNA: TGCAGCGTCCTGGACAGCGCGAACACCGGGGAGCTGTTTTTT
CDR3 protein: CSVLDSANTGELFF

D gene: NA
V gene: TRBV5-4
clone size: NA
J gene: TRBJ2-3
CDR3 DNA: TGTGCCAGCAGCTCATCGGGGGGCACCGATACGCAGTATTTT
CDR3 protein: CASSSSGGTDTQYF

D gene: NA
V gene: TRBV11-2
clone size: NA
J gene: TRBJ1-2
CDR3 DNA: TGTGCCAGCAGCTTAGATCTCTACCTGACCCAGGGGGGCTACACCTTC
CDR3 protein: CASSLDLYLTQGGYTF

D gene: TRBD2
V gene: TRBV10-3
clone size: NA
J gene: TRBJ2-3
CDR3 DNA: TGTGCCATCAGAACTAGCGGCACAGATACGCAGTATTTT
CDR3 protein: CAIRTSGTDTQYF

D gene: NA
V gene: TRBV27
clone size: once
J gene: TRBJ2-7
CDR3 DNA: TGTGCCAGCAGTTTTCTGGCAAGGGGGACCTACGAGCAGTACTTC
CDR3 protein: CASSFLARGTYEQYF

D gene: TRBD2
V gene: TRBV11-3
clone size: NA
J gene: TRBJ2-3
CDR3 DNA: TGTGCCAGCAGCTTAGGAGGCGGGAGAGGGCAAGATACGCAGTATTTT
CDR3 protein: CASSLGGGRGQDTQYF

D gene: TRBD1
V gene: TRBV7-9
clone size: NA
J gene: TRBJ1-5
CDR3 DNA: TGTGCCAGCAGTTCGGACCGGGACAGCGTTTATCAGCCCCAGCATTTT
CDR3 protein: CASSSDRDSVYQPQHF

D gene: NA
V gene: TRBV27
clone size: NA
J gene: TRBJ2-7
CDR3 DNA: TGTGCCAGCAGCATTTCATACGAGCAGTACTTC
CDR3 protein: CASSISYEQYF

D gene: NA
V gene: TRBV25-1
clone size: NA
J gene: TRBJ1-2
CDR3 DNA: TGTGCCAGCAGTGGGTGGGGGGGGCAATCTAACTATGGCTACACCTTC
CDR3 protein: CASSGWGGQSNYGYTF

D gene: TRBD2
V gene: TRBV19
clone size: few
J gene: TRBJ2-1
CDR3 DNA: TGTGCCAGTAGTATGACTAGCGGGAGTCAGCAGTTCTTC
CDR3 protein: CASSMTSGSQQFF